These T cell receptor beta chains were read from a single sample in a study of technical replicates of blood from a handful of donors. The table came from immunoSEQ multiplex PCR; TCRdb's copy has only in-frame clones and leaves some out. The sample gives under 85,000 clones, 93% of which show up once; roughly 0.25% is in the top ten. Material: T cells isolated from PBMCs. The receptors were gathered from a human donor in good health. Each CDR3 is given with its conserved first and last residue. D genes are given only for firm matches.

d_call v_call cdr3_aa
NA TRBV5-1 CASSLYGPGEETQYF
TRBD2 TRBV6-5 CASSYGLAGSGEQYF
NA TRBV4-2 CASGEETQYF
TRBD1 TRBV2 CASSGDRDRKNIQYF
NA TRBV11-1 CASSLSPQGDEQYF
NA TRBV7-6 CASSTNTASSYNEQFF
NA TRBV27 CASSLPGGRGYTF
NA TRBV4-2 CASSQERNSYNEQFF
NA TRBV18 CASSLTPREGDEKLFF
NA TRBV30 CAWNTGAGQPQHF
TRBD2 TRBV25-1 CASSEGLAGSTDTQYF
NA TRBV5-1 CASSWATGSNGELFF
TRBD1 TRBV7-8 CASSERDSTNYGYTF
TRBD1 TRBV11-3 CASSSWTGLYTDTQYF
TRBD2 TRBV6-1 CASSGGTSSYYYQETQYF
TRBD1 TRBV7-9 CASSSHPLWTGTNTEAFF
NA TRBV6-1 CASSDGFASGTQETQYF
NA TRBV5-6 CASSRDTRTDTQYF
NA TRBV19 CASRGTWANTEAFF
NA TRBV10-3 CAIRGQGSTDTQYF
NA TRBV5-4 CASRSAGGFVGYTF
NA TRBV9 CASSGGVVDGELFF
TRBD1 TRBV4-1 CASSPGQRGTEAFF
TRBD2 TRBV5-1 CASSFVGGNLLTSGHYEQYF
NA TRBV28 CASSTLGQSSYEQYF
TRBD2 TRBV27 CASSLSAPGLAGAYYEQYF
NA TRBV18 CASSPIWAASSEQYF
NA TRBV7-9 CASSFWGDSGANVLTF
NA TRBV11-2 CASSIRENTEAFF
NA TRBV7-3 CASSLEPRRSYNSPLHF
TRBD2 TRBV5-4 CASSRGGAGGNNEQFF
NA TRBV7-6 CASSLAGQKQYF
TRBD1 TRBV15 CATSIRQGLDEKLFF
TRBD1 TRBV2 CASRPTGNSGNTIYF
NA TRBV30 CAWSKERGGEKLFF
NA TRBV11-2 CASKFPDSFASGANVLTF
NA TRBV4-2 CASSQAVGGQRIPNEQFF
NA TRBV7-9 CASSLSRSTYNEQFF
NA TRBV30 CAWSVPGSSSGNTIYF
NA TRBV6-1 CASSEGLGSGNTIYF
TRBD2 TRBV6-1 CASSEKAGGGNIQYF
NA TRBV18 CASSKNEPLQETQYF
NA TRBV29-1 CSVDQNGVHEQYF
NA TRBV28 CASSLVAGGETQYF
TRBD1 TRBV6-1 CASRGQIYSGNTIYF
TRBD1 TRBV5-4 CASSWQGADGNEQYF
TRBD1 TRBV28 CASSSGQASGNTIYF
NA TRBV9 CASSGGGSAVTDTQYF